This T cell receptor beta chain comes out of a study of blood T cell repertoires in COVID-19. Study-level information: Samples representing acute and convalescent COVID-19 were sourced from the United States, Italy and Spain. The analysed material was cDNA or gDNA that came from T cells, B-cell-depleted T cells, or PBMCs.

As handled by the study authors: From reference gene primer amplification, estimates of nucleated cell counts were derived. Data came from immunoSEQ multiplex PCR; TCRdb stores just in-frame clones and leaves some out. D and trimming were read from the DNA, whereas the V and J calls and clone size are those reported in that table. The repertoire holds about 110,000 clones, with roughly 84% as singletons. The CDR3 extends over 13 amino acids. Deletions cut 6 bases from V and 1 base from J, with 9 bases between. The TCR comes from an elderly woman with active or convalescent COVID-19. The source material was peripheral blood. This chain uses TRBV12-3 or TRBV12-4 with TRBJ2-5; D is possibly TRBD1 (6 bases). In nucleotides, the CDR3 is TGTGCCAGCAGCGGACAGTTCCAAGAGACCCAGTACTTC. This gives the protein CASSGQFQETQYF.